The rows below give T cell receptor beta chains drawn from one sample of a study of T cells after yellow fever vaccination. TCRdb fed the 5' RACE reads into MiXCR, producing one record per CDR3 protein. This table has approximately 450,000 distinct CDR3 sequences, 18% appearing once. Sequenced here: PBMCs, sampled before the yellow fever booster vaccination. The receptors shown here come from a man aged 18 to 30 who received the YFV17D yellow fever vaccine. Each CDR3 is given with its conserved first and last residue. Fields, in order: J gene, clone size, D gene, V gene, CDR3 protein, CDR3 DNA. A D gene is named only where the DNA matches it firmly. Only some rows state a clone size, as once, few, many or a class for expanded clones.

TRBJ2-3	NA	NA	TRBV5-1	CASRPGAPTDTQYF	TGCGCCAGCAGGCCGGGGGCCCCCACAGATACGCAGTATTTT
TRBJ1-1	few	NA	TRBV10-3	CAISDVAGRNTEAFF	TGTGCCATCAGTGATGTTGCAGGGAGGAACACTGAAGCTTTCTTT
TRBJ2-6	NA	TRBD1	TRBV24-1	CATSSRTGGSGANVLTF	TGTGCCACCAGTTCGAGGACAGGAGGCTCCGGGGCCAACGTCCTGACTTTC
TRBJ1-1	many	NA	TRBV5-5	CASSFRAKNTEAFF	TGTGCCAGCAGCTTCAGGGCCAAGAACACTGAAGCTTTCTTT
TRBJ2-7	few	TRBD1	TRBV24-1	CATSDDRGPWEQYF	TGTGCCACCAGTGATGACAGGGGGCCGTGGGAGCAGTACTTC
TRBJ1-2	few	TRBD1	TRBV5-1	CASSQAGQHGYTF	TGCGCCAGCAGCCAGGCGGGACAGCATGGCTACACCTTC
TRBJ2-1	few	TRBD1	TRBV20-1	CSARPGGPYNEQFF	TGCAGTGCTAGACCAGGGGGCCCCTACAATGAGCAGTTCTTC
TRBJ2-7	few	NA	TRBV7-2	CASSLLGGSGYEQYF	TGTGCCAGCAGCTTACTGGGGGGAAGCGGCTACGAGCAGTACTTC
TRBJ2-4	few	NA	TRBV12-3/TRBV12-4	CASTIWGSEGSIQYF	TGTGCCAGCACCATTTGGGGATCGGAGGGGTCCATTCAGTACTTC
TRBJ2-5	NA	NA	TRBV5-4	CASSLERTGGTQYF	TGTGCCAGCAGCTTGGAGCGAACAGGAGGGACCCAGTACTTC
TRBJ2-5	NA	NA	TRBV29-1	CSVVSTVGQGTSYF	NA
TRBJ1-1	few	TRBD1	TRBV30	CGTGGAIEAFF	TGTGGGACAGGAGGGGCCATTGAAGCTTTCTTT
TRBJ1-1	few	NA	TRBV7-9	CASRAGGGDTEAFF	TGTGCCAGCAGGGCCGGCGGGGGGGACACTGAAGCTTTCTTT
TRBJ2-2	NA	NA	TRBV20-1	CSAPSGHYTGELFF	TGCAGTGCCCCCAGCGGGCACTATACCGGGGAGCTGTTTTTT
TRBJ2-5	NA	NA	TRBV27	CASSFVNRQETQYF	TGTGCCAGCAGTTTCGTGAACCGACAAGAGACCCAGTACTTC
TRBJ2-1	NA	NA	TRBV6-2/TRBV6-3	CASSFAGPALGNEQFF	TGTGCCAGCAGTTTCGCCGGGCCAGCTTTGGGGAATGAGCAGTTCTTC
TRBJ2-7	few	NA	TRBV20-1	CSARVTVSSYEQYF	TGCAGTGCTAGAGTGACAGTAAGTTCCTACGAGCAGTACTTC
TRBJ1-1	NA	NA	TRBV7-9	CASSLTGRGTEAFF	TGTGCCAGCAGCTTAACAGGGAGAGGGACTGAAGCTTTCTTT
TRBJ2-1	NA	NA	TRBV12-3/TRBV12-4	CASSFSNNEQFF	TGTGCCAGCAGTTTTTCCAACAATGAGCAGTTCTTC
TRBJ1-2	NA	NA	TRBV7-2	CASSFREGYGYTF	TGTGCCAGCAGCTTTAGGGAGGGGTATGGCTACACCTTC
TRBJ2-1	few	NA	TRBV6-6	CASSNRVFEQFF	TGTGCCAGCAGTAACCGGGTGTTTGAGCAGTTCTTC
TRBJ1-2	few	NA	TRBV28	CASSLEQGPDPYGYTF	TGTGCCAGCAGTCTGGAGCAGGGGCCGGACCCCTATGGCTACACCTTC
TRBJ1-2	NA	NA	TRBV6-1	CASSEALGRVYGYTF	TGTGCCAGCAGTGAAGCATTGGGCAGAGTCTATGGCTACACCTTC
TRBJ2-1	once	NA	TRBV5-4	CASSRGTAKSSYNEQFF	TGTGCCAGCAGCCGGGGGACAGCCAAGAGCTCCTACAATGAGCAGTTCTTC
TRBJ2-7	many	NA	TRBV29-1	CSGTLSSYEQYF	TGCAGCGGCACATTGAGCTCCTACGAGCAGTACTTC
TRBJ2-7	few	TRBD2	TRBV5-1	CASSRAPTSGAEEEQYF	TGCGCCAGCAGCCGGGCCCCGACTAGCGGGGCGGAGGAAGAGCAGTACTTC
TRBJ1-2	few	NA	TRBV5-5	CASSVYREGSRYTF	TGTGCCAGCAGCGTCTACAGGGAAGGGAGTCGCTACACCTTC
TRBJ1-1	NA	NA	TRBV12-3/TRBV12-4	CASTTTSLNTEAFF	TGTGCCAGCACCACAACAAGCCTGAACACTGAAGCTTTCTTT
TRBJ1-1	NA	NA	TRBV5-5	CASSFRQLNTEAFF	TGTGCCAGCAGCTTTAGACAGTTGAACACTGAAGCTTTCTTT
TRBJ2-1	NA	TRBD2	TRBV5-1	CASAQLAGGPNEQFF	TGCGCCAGCGCCCAACTAGCGGGGGGGCCAAATGAGCAGTTCTTC
TRBJ2-2	NA	TRBD1	TRBV11-2	CASGQGLRGRIGELFF	TGTGCCAGCGGCCAGGGGCTAAGGGGGCGGATCGGGGAGCTGTTTTTT
TRBJ2-2	few	TRBD2	TRBV29-1	CSVVLAGAPSNTGELFF	TGCAGCGTTGTATTAGCGGGGGCCCCATCGAACACCGGGGAGCTGTTTTTT
TRBJ1-4	NA	TRBD1	TRBV9	CASSVGQQGGDEKLFF	TGTGCCAGCAGCGTTGGTCAACAGGGGGGAGATGAAAAACTGTTTTTT
TRBJ2-7	few	NA	TRBV3-1	CASSQEPAHNPGWEQYF	TGTGCCAGCAGCCAAGAACCGGCACACAACCCCGGTTGGGAGCAGTACTTC
TRBJ1-2	NA	TRBD1	TRBV6-1	CASRDRGLGDGYTF	TGTGCCAGCAGAGACAGGGGCTTGGGGGATGGCTACACCTTC
TRBJ2-7	NA	NA	TRBV20-1	CSAREIGEYEQYF	TGCAGTGCTAGAGAAATTGGAGAGTACGAGCAGTACTTC
TRBJ2-3	NA	NA	TRBV20-1	CSASPRGGTQYF	TGCAGTGCTAGTCCTCGGGGAGGTACGCAGTATTTT
TRBJ1-5	many	NA	TRBV7-2	CASSFGPSTQPQHF	TGTGCCAGCAGCTTCGGTCCTAGCACTCAGCCCCAGCATTTT
TRBJ2-5	few	TRBD2	TRBV11-2	CASSPRSGGLQETQYF	TGTGCCAGCAGCCCCCGGAGCGGGGGCCTCCAAGAGACCCAGTACTTC
TRBJ2-5	NA	TRBD2	TRBV7-2	CASSPQRGHGETQYF	TGTGCCAGCAGTCCTCAGCGGGGGCACGGAGAGACCCAGTACTTC
TRBJ2-7	few	TRBD1	TRBV4-2	CASSQGDRGEQYF	TGTGCCAGCAGCCAAGGAGACAGGGGCGAGCAGTACTTC
TRBJ2-3	NA	TRBD1	TRBV12-3/TRBV12-4	CASSWRTGATDTQYF	TGTGCCAGCAGTTGGAGGACAGGCGCCACAGATACGCAGTATTTT
TRBJ1-4	many	TRBD1	TRBV4-3	CASSQAPGTGNEKLFF	TGCGCCAGCAGCCAAGCCCCCGGGACAGGGAATGAAAAACTGTTTTTT
TRBJ2-2	NA	NA	TRBV29-1	CSVEPGELFF	TGCAGCGTTGAACCTGGGGAGCTGTTTTTT
TRBJ2-5	many	NA	TRBV6-2/TRBV6-3	CASSYSFQETQYF	TGTGCCAGCAGTTACTCGTTCCAAGAGACCCAGTACTTC
TRBJ2-1	few	TRBD2	TRBV11-2	CASTPGRGGPREQFF	TGTGCCAGCACCCCGGGGCGGGGGGGGCCCCGTGAGCAGTTCTTC
TRBJ1-1	few	NA	TRBV6-2/TRBV6-3	CASTKDPTYTEAFF	TGTGCCAGCACGAAAGATCCTACGTACACTGAAGCTTTCTTT
TRBJ2-5	NA	TRBD2	TRBV12-3/TRBV12-4	CASSLPIGLAGGGTQYF	TGTGCCAGCAGTTTACCCATTGGACTAGCGGGGGGAGGGACCCAGTACTTC
TRBJ2-5	NA	NA	TRBV5-4	CASSLGGATIETQYF	TGTGCCAGCAGCTTGGGGGGGGCCACAATAGAGACCCAGTACTTC
TRBJ2-3	NA	TRBD1	TRBV10-3	CAISESHRGSGGTDTQYF	TGTGCCATCAGTGAGTCGCACAGGGGATCCGGCGGCACAGATACGCAGTATTTT
TRBJ2-3	few	NA	TRBV10-3	CAISELIGADTQYF	TGTGCCATCAGTGAGTTAATTGGGGCAGATACGCAGTATTTT
TRBJ2-3	NA	TRBD2	TRBV7-7	CASSHREVDTQYF	TGTGCCAGCAGCCACCGGGAGGTAGATACGCAGTATTTT
TRBJ2-1	NA	NA	TRBV7-3	CASSSWGAARYNGQFF	TGTGCCAGCAGCTCGTGGGGGGCGGCGCGGTACAATGGGCAGTTCTTC
TRBJ1-2	few	TRBD1	TRBV20-1	CSATTGDSLHGYTF	TGCAGTGCTACCACGGGGGACAGCTTGCATGGCTACACCTTC
TRBJ2-1	NA	NA	TRBV11-2	CASSPVPLLRDNEQFF	TGTGCCAGCTCCCCGGTCCCACTACTCAGAGACAATGAGCAGTTCTTC